This T cell receptor (beta chain) was recovered during a study of blood T cells in healthy people across ages. Overall study results and limits: Using unsorted PBMCs precluded a conclusive naive versus antigen-experienced comparison.

A word on this clonotype: Its antigen is not identified.

Primers used in a second PCR of about 6 to 11 cycles were a sample-barcoded 5' primer and a J-beta primer mix. The template-switch adaptor was a 5' adaptor with 12 random nucleotides. It tagged each cDNA molecule. CDR3-containing paired-end reads numbering at least 2.5 million came from each sample. TCRdb called the 5' RACE reads again in MiXCR, with one record for every CDR3 protein. This table has roughly 1.5 million distinct CDR3 sequences, 35% to 45% appearing once. Germline CDR1 reads SGHAT; CDR2 reads FQNNGV. V lost 5 bases and J lost 8, with 4 bases in between. The CDR3 extends over 10 amino acids.

The gene calls are TRBV11-2 and TRBJ2-1; no clear D. This TCR was recovered from a woman aged 18-29 years in good health. The sequenced sample consisted of blood. The CDR3 region has the DNA TGTGCCAGCAGCGCCGATGAGCAGTTCTTC. This encodes CASSADEQFF.